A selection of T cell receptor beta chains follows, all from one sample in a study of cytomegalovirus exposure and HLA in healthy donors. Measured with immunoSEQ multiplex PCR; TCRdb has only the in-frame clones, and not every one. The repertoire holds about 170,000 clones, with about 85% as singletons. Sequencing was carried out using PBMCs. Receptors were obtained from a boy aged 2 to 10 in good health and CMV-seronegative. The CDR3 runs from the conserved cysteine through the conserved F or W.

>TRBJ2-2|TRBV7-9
CSSSQTGGLNRVGELFF
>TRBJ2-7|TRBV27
CASVGDAPYEQYF
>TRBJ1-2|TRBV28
CASSLLSPGNYGYTF
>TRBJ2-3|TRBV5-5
CASSLKVLRDDSDTQYF
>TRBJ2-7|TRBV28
CASSSGQGSYEQYF
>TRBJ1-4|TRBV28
CASSHLGGFPRGLFF
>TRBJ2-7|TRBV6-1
CASSENFEGEQYF
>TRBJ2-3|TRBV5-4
CASSSPGRTQSDTQYF
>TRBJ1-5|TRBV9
CASSVATRGPQHF
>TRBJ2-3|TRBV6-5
CASSYSGGNTDTQYF
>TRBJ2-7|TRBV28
CASSLGQGYEQYF
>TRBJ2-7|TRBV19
CASSNARELTYEQYF
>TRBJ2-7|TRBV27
CASSRAGARLFYEQYF
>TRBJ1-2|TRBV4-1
CASSQAGTGGRNNGYTF
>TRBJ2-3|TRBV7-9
CASSMSGTTDTQYF
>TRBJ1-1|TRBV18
CASSPLTENTEAFF
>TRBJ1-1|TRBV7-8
CASSHREGNTEAFF
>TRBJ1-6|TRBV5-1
CASSPDRGDNSPLHF
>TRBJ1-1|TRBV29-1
CSVDRGGEAFF
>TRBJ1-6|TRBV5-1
CASSLGTGSPLHF
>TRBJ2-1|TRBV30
CAWSVAGGNEQFF
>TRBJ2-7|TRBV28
CASSLRGGGSYEQYF
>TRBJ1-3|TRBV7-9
CASSLGFVRQPGSGNTIYF
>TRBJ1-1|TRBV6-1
CASRITTSMNTEAFF
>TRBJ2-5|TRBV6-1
CASDRGKETQYF
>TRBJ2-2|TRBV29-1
CSLDRSANTGELFF
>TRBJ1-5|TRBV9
CASSASGTANQPQHF
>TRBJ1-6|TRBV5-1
CASSPGGGGSPLHF
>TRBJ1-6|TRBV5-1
CASSLGPGGSSPLHF
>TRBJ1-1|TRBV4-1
CASSQKQGSEAFF
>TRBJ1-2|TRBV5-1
CASSIRTGGSYGYTF
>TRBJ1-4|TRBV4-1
CASSQAEGVGEKLFF
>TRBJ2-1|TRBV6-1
CASSRMASGRDIEFF
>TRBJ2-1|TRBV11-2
CASSPKVAGGTGQFF
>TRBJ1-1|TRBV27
CASSLTPLQTRQNTEAFF
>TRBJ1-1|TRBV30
CAWSAQTGPGAFF
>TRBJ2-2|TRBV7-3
CASSLGPRGANTGELFF
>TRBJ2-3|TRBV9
CASSASGEDTQYF
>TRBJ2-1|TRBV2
CASSDRQGRSVNEQFF
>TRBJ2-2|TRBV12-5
CASAWGQGNTGELFF
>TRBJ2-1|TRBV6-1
CASSNRGLVDNEQFF
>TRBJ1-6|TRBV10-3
CAISESRRGESPLHF
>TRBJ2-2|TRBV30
CAWSAGTGDTGELFF
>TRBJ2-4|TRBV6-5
CASSQGLAKNIQYF
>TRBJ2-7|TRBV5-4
CASSSAGTGRHEQYF
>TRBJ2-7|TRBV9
CASSVAGSGTYEQYF
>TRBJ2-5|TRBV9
CASSVDAETQYF
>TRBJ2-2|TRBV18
CASTPTGGSTGELFF
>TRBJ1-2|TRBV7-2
CASSFSITGYGYTF
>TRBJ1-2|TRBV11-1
CASSSAGFHGYTF
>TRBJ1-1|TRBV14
CASSQEGGALGVPEAFF
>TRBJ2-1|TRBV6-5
CASSYWREGSNEQFF
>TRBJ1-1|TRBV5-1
CASRQGNTEAFF